This T cell receptor beta chain was captured in a study of neurological immune-mediated disorders. Over 160 million TCR-beta sequences from 15-18 subjects were obtained in each sequencing run. TCRdb re-derived calls from the 5' RACE reads in MiXCR, one entry per CDR3 protein. The table includes tens of thousands of distinct CDR3 sequences, about 9.4% detected once. At least ten counts were recorded for this clonotype. The TCR originated in a woman aged 40 to 50 with HTLV-1-associated myelopathy (HAM/TSP). Sequences were obtained from PBMCs.

The CDR3 reads CASSLVGTSGGPNLHPLNEQFF. Written as DNA, the CDR3 is TGTGCCAGCAGCTTAGTAGGGACTAGCGGGGGCCCGAATCTTCACCCCCTCAATGAGCAGTTCTTC. This chain connects TRBV11-2 to TRBJ2-1; 14 positions match TRBD2. Germline CDR1 SGHAT, CDR2 FQNNGV. This CDR3 is built from 22 residues. Trimming took 1 base from V and 6 from J; bases not matched to a gene: 20.